The 14 T cell receptor beta chains below all came from one sample that was sequenced in a study of CD8 T cells in ankylosing spondylitis. TCRdb reprocessed the 5' RACE reads with MiXCR, giving one entry per CDR3 protein. The sample contains hundreds of thousands of distinct CDR3 sequences, around 32% of which appear only once. The sample was blood, either unsorted or a sorted T cell fraction (not recorded which). All receptors come from a male donor with ankylosing spondylitis or in good health (not recorded which).

This chain connects TRBV30 to TRBJ2-1; no firm D call. Germline CDR1 is GTSNPN and CDR2 is SVGIG (reference sequence). Trimming took off 1 base at V and 1 base at J, with 8 bases between the two ends. This CDR3 is 14 amino acids long. CDR3 bases: TGTGCCTGGAGTGCTTATTTTTCCTACAATGAGCAGTTCTTC. As protein: CAWSAYFSYNEQFF.

This CDR3 reads CASTVGGADTEAFF. As DNA, the CDR3 is TGTGCCAGCACAGTAGGGGGCGCGGACACTGAAGCTTTCTTT. The chain has TRBV28 and TRBJ1-1, with 7 bases identical to TRBD1. Germline V gene lookup returns CDR1 MDHEN and CDR2 SYDVKM. V lost 7 bases to trimming and J lost 3 bases; unmatched junction nucleotides: 8. CDR3 length: 14 residues.

The chain links TRBV9 to TRBJ2-7; a weak D match, TRBD2 (5 bases). Looked up from germline, CDR1 is SGDLS and CDR2 is YYNGEE. V lost 0 bases, J lost 0 bases, and 10 bases lay in between. This CDR3 is 15 amino acids long. As DNA, the CDR3 is TGTGCCAGCAGCGTAGGCGGGCAGGCCTCCTACGAGCAGTACTTC. Translating gives CASSVGGQASYEQYF.

This clonotype was recorded at least ten times. The genes are TRBV5-6 and TRBJ2-3, with 9 bases lining up with TRBD2. CDR3 size: 15 residues. V gave up 3 bases and J gave up 4 bases; unmatched junction bases: 6. CDR1 and CDR2 (germline): SGHDT, YYEEEE. CDR3 sequence reads: CASSWGGGAADTQYF. The CDR3 DNA reads TGTGCCAGCAGCTGGGGCGGGGGGGCCGCAGATACGCAGTATTTT.

J is TRBJ1-2 and V is TRBV5-6; D is unclear. Trimming removed 0 bases from V and 3 bases from J, with 6 bases in between. Germline values: CDR1 SGHDT, CDR2 YYEEEE. The CDR3 is 13 amino acids. The CDR3 region has the DNA TGTGCCAGCAGCTTGGACGGGTACTATGGCTACACCTTC. Translating gives CASSLDGYYGYTF. Combining the CDR3 with reference TRBV5-6 and TRBJ1-2 gives the whole variable domain DAGVTQSPTHLIKTRGQQVTLRCSPKSGHDTVSWYQQALGQGPQFIFQYYEEEERQRGNFPDRFSGHQFPNYSSELNVNALLLGDSALYLCASSLDGYYGYTFGSGTRLTVV.

V is TRBV7-6 and J is TRBJ2-3; D is perhaps TRBD1 (6 bases). The V and J ends lost 0 bases and 6 bases respectively, with 7 bases between them. This CDR3 is built from 13 residues. Germline V gene sequence: CDR1 SGHVS, CDR2 FNYEAQ. The CDR3, as DNA: TGTGCCAGCAGCTTAGCGAGGGGGGATACGCAGTATTTT. This translates into CASSLARGDTQYF. The whole variable domain, remainder taken from reference TRBV7-6 and TRBJ2-3, is GAGVSQSPRYKVTKRGQDVALRCDPISGHVSLYWYRQALGQGPEFLTYFNYEAQQDKSGLPNDRFSAERPEGSISTLTIQRTEQRDSAMYRCASSLARGDTQYFGPGTRLTVL.

This clonotype was seen a few times. The rearrangement uses TRBV24-1 and TRBJ2-1; 8 bases map to TRBD2. Germline V CDR1 and CDR2: KGHDR, SFDVKD. The CDR3 is 13 amino acids. The V and J ends lost 5 bases and 12 bases, in that order; junction bases with no gene match: 8. The CDR3 sequence is CATSVSGTGRQFF. The CDR3 nucleotides are TGTGCCACCAGTGTTAGCGGGACTGGGCGGCAGTTCTTC.

In this sample, this clonotype turned up once. V and J are TRBV9 and TRBJ2-7, with D perhaps matching TRBD1 (6 bases). V was trimmed by 0 bases and J by 3 bases, leaving 13 bases between them. CDR3 length: 15 amino acids. From germline, CDR1 is SGDLS and CDR2 YYNGEE. The DNA of the CDR3 is TGTGCCAGCAGCGTAGAGAAGGACAGAGGCTACGAGCAGTACTTC. Translating gives CASSVEKDRGYEQYF.

This clonotype has a handful of counts. The chain has TRBV6-2 or TRBV6-3 and TRBJ2-1, with 11 bases aligning to TRBD2. This CDR3 contains 18 residues. Germline CDR1 and CDR2: MNHEY and SVGEGT. V trimming: 1 base; J trimming: 8 bases; junction bases outside the gene matches: 13. Written as DNA, the CDR3 is TGTGCCAGCAGTTACTTGCCTCCGGGACTAGCGGTGGATTATGAGCAGTTCTTC. Translating it yields CASSYLPPGLAVDYEQFF.

The chain joins TRBV3-1 to TRBJ1-1, with D perhaps TRBD1 (6 bases). The CDR3 is made up of 14 amino acids. Trimming removed 8 bases from V and 0 bases from J, with 13 bases in between. Germline-derived CDR1 and CDR2 are LGHDT and YNNKEL (reference sequence). The CDR3 sequence is CASWGREMNTEAFF. The CDR3 DNA is TGTGCCAGCTGGGGGCGAGAAATGAACACTGAAGCTTTCTTT.

J is TRBJ2-1 and V is TRBV7-8; D remains ambiguous. There are 15 residues in the CDR3. Trimming stripped 1 base from V and 0 bases from J, with 7 bases between. Germline CDR1 is SGHVS and CDR2 is FQNEAQ. CDR3: CASSLGRRSYNEQFF. The CDR3 DNA follows: TGTGCCAGCAGCTTAGGAAGACGCTCCTACAATGAGCAGTTCTTC.

This clonotype appeared once. The junction departs from germline at one end; a sequencing error may be responsible. The genes are TRBV7-7 and TRBJ2-7; perhaps TRBD2 as D (5 bases). The CDR3 contains 13 residues. The germline gives CDR1 SSHAT, CDR2 FNYEAQ (reference sequence). CDR3 coding DNA: TGTGCTAGCAGCCGGGATTACATGTACGAGCAGTACTTC. Its translation is CASSRDYMYEQYF.

The V gene is TRBV12-3 or TRBV12-4, the J gene TRBJ2-7, with D perhaps TRBD2 (6 bases). The CDR3 has 13 residues. The V gene lost 6 bases and the J gene lost 6 bases, with 15 bases spanning the gap. The CDR3 DNA is TGTGCCAGCAGACCAGGGACTGGCGGCGAGCAGTACTTC. It encodes CASRPGTGGEQYF.

The V and J genes are TRBV4-1 and TRBJ2-3; 11 nucleotides line up with TRBD2. The V gene end was trimmed by 0 bases and the J gene end by 1 base; junction bases not matched to a gene: 9. From germline, CDR1 is MGHRA and CDR2 YSYEKL. This CDR3 comprises 19 residues. CDR3 protein: CASSQEEASGGFGTDTQYF. CDR3 nucleotides: TGCGCCAGCAGCCAAGAAGAGGCTAGCGGGGGGTTTGGCACAGATACGCAGTATTTT.